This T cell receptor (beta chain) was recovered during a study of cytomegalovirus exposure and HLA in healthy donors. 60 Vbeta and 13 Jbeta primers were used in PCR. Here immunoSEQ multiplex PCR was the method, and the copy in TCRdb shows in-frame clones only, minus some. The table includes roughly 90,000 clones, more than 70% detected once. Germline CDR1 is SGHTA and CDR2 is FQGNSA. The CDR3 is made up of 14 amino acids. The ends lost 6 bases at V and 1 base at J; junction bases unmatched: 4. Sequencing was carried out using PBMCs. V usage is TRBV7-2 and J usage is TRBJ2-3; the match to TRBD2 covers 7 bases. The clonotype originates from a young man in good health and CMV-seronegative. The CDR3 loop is CASRPGLGTDTQYF. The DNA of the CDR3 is TGTGCCAGCAGGCCCGGACTAGGCACAGATACGCAGTATTTT.